Below, 3 T cell receptor beta chains from the same sample are listed, as sequenced in a study of shared clonotypes between healthy human individuals. Measured with immunoSEQ multiplex PCR; TCRdb has only the in-frame clones, and not every one. This sample has 2,500,000 or so clones, with around 94% found just once. Source material: naive CD4+ T cells sorted from blood. Subset here: CD45RA+ positively selected. The receptors stem from a young man in good health.

This clone was counted only a few times. Different DNA sequences within this sample yield the same CDR3. This chain connects TRBV29-1 to TRBJ1-1; D perhaps matches TRBD1 (6 bases). The CDR3 has 13 amino acids. Deletions cut 5 bases from V and 0 bases from J, with 10 bases between. Germline loops: CDR1 SQVTM, CDR2 ANQGSEA. The CDR3 DNA sequence: TGCAGCGTTCGAGGACAGTTGAACACTGAAGCTTTCTTT. This sequence encodes CSVRGQLNTEAFF.

The rearrangement joins TRBV6-1 to TRBJ1-5; no clear D. This CDR3 contains 13 residues. V dropped 5 bases and J dropped 6 bases, with 11 bases sitting between them. Germline CDR1 MNHNS, CDR2 SASEGT. The CDR3 sequence is CASSNAKGQPQHF. The CDR3 DNA follows: TGTGCCAGCAGTAATGCTAAAGGTCAGCCCCAGCATTTT.

This CDR3 is CASSPESPGGEKLFF. The DNA for the CDR3 is TGTGCCAGCAGTCCCGAATCTCCTGGAGGTGAAAAACTGTTTTTT. The V and J genes are TRBV28 and TRBJ1-4; D is ambiguous. Germline lookup yields CDR1 MDHEN and CDR2 SYDVKM. Deletions cut 5 bases from V and 7 bases from J, with 17 bases between. The CDR3 is made up of 15 amino acids.